What follows is one T cell receptor beta chain and its context. What it binds is unknown. The source of the sample is a study of shared clonotypes between healthy human individuals. Overall study: Each donor had three CD4 naive, three CD4 memory, two CD8 naive and one CD8 memory plate.

Once extracted for a subset, genomic DNA was divided evenly among several immunoSEQ plates. Assay used: immunoSEQ multiplex PCR; TCRdb lists only in-frame clones, some missing. The data show 950,000 to 1,100,000 clones, with 65% to 75% seen just once and roughly 1.5% held by the top ten. Unmatched junction bases numbered 6, after V lost 0 bases and J lost 5 bases. CDR3 length: 15 residues. CDR1 is LNHDA, CDR2 SQIVND, per germline (reference sequence). Notes on the study in general: Donor scarcity curtailed the genetic and exposure-history diversity represented herein. Some naive CD4 clonotypes, roughly 5%, turned up in common across several donors.

V and J are TRBV19 and TRBJ2-5; 7 bases line up with TRBD2. This TCR was recovered from a man younger than 30 in good health. The sequencing input was memory CD4+ T cells sorted from blood. Subset meaning: CD45RA-negative fraction. The CDR3 region is CASSIEVRGVETQYF. In DNA form, the CDR3 reads TGTGCCAGTAGTATAGAGGTCCGGGGGGTGGAGACCCAGTACTTC. The complete variable domain, with remaining parts taken from reference TRBV19 and TRBJ2-5, reads DGGITQSPKYLFRKEGQNVTLSCEQNLNHDAMYWYRQDPGQGLRLIYYSQIVNDFQKGDIAEGYSVSREKKESFPLTVTSAQKNPTAFYLCASSIEVRGVETQYFGPGTRLLVL.